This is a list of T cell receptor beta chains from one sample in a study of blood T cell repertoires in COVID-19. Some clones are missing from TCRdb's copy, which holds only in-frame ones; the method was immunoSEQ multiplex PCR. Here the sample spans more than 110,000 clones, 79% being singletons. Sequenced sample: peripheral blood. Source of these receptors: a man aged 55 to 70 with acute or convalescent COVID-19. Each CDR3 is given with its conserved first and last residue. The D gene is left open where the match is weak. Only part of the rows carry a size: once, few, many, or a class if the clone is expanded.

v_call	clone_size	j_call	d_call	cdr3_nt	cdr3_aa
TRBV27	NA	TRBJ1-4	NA	TGTGCCAGCAGTTTTTCCCAGGGAACGGGTGGTGAAAAACTGTTTTTT	CASSFSQGTGGEKLFF
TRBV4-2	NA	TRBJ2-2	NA	TGTGCCAGCAGCCAAGGGGCCCACACCGGGGAGCTGTTTTTT	CASSQGAHTGELFF
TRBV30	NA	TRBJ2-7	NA	TGTGCCTGGAGGATCCCGGGAAGCCCCTACGAGCAGTACTTC	CAWRIPGSPYEQYF
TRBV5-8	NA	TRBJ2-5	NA	TGTGCCAGCAGCTTGGTCCCTAAGACCCAGTACTTC	CASSLVPKTQYF
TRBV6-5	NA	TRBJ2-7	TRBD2	TGTGCCAGCAGAAACCGCGGGAGAACCTACGAGCAGTACTTC	CASRNRGRTYEQYF
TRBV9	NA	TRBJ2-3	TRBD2	TGTGCCAGCAGTCCGGGTTGGGGGGGAACAGATACGCAGTATTTT	CASSPGWGGTDTQYF
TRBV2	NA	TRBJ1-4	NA	TGTGCCAGCAGTATAAGGGGGATCAATGAAAAACTGTTTTTT	CASSIRGINEKLFF
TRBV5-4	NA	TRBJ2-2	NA	TGTGCCAGCAGCGGGGAGGACTTCCCCCCGAACACCGGGGAGCTGTTTTTT	CASSGEDFPPNTGELFF
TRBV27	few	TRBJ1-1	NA	TGTGCCAGCAGTCCCCACGGAGTGAACACTGAAGCTTTCTTT	CASSPHGVNTEAFF
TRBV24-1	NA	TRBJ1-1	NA	TGTGCCACCAGTGACCCAAGGGGCCGTCTACAGTTGAACACTGAAGCTTTCTTT	CATSDPRGRLQLNTEAFF
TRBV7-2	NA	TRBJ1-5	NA	TGTGCCAGCAGCCTGGTCACGGGTCAGCCCCAGCATTTT	CASSLVTGQPQHF
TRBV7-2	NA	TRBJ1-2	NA	TGTGCCAGCAGCTTAGAAACGTTTGGGGGCCCGGGCTACACCTTC	CASSLETFGGPGYTF
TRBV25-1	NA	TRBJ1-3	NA	TGTGCCAGCTCACAATCTGGAAACACCATATATTTT	CASSQSGNTIYF
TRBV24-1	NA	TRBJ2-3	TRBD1	TGTGCCACCAGTGCCGCGACAGGGGGGGGCACAGATACGCAGTATTTT	CATSAATGGGTDTQYF
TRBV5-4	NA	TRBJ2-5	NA	TGTGCCAGCAGCTTGGTCGGGTCCGGAGAGACCCAGTACTTC	CASSLVGSGETQYF
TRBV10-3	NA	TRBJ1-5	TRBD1	TGTGCCATCAGCCGTACAGGGGTTGGGAATCAGCCCCAGCATTTT	CAISRTGVGNQPQHF
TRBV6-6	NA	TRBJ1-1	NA	TGTGCCAGCAGTTACGGACAGCAGAACACTGAAGCTTTCTTT	CASSYGQQNTEAFF
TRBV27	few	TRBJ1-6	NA	TGTGCCAGCAGTTTAGACGGCCGCGGGCGGTTTCACCACTTT	CASSLDGRGRFHHF
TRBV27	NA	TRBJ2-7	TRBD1	TGTGCCAGCAGTTTACGACAGGGGAGCGAGCAGTACTTC	CASSLRQGSEQYF
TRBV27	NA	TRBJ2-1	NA	TGTGCCAGCAGTTTAATACAGGGCAATGAGCAGTTCTTC	CASSLIQGNEQFF
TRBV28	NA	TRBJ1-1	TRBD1	TGTGCCAGCAGTTCCAGGACAGGGGCCAACACTGAAGCTTTCTTT	CASSSRTGANTEAFF
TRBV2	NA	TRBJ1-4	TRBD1	TGTGCCAGCAGTGGGACAGGGGATGAAAAACTGTTTTTT	CASSGTGDEKLFF
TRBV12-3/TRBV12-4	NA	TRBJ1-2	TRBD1	TGTGCCAGCAGTTCGGGACAGGGCTTTGGCTACACCTTC	CASSSGQGFGYTF
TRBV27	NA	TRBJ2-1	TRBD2	TGTGCCAGCAGTTTCCCGACTAGCGGAACGGATGAGCAGTTCTTC	CASSFPTSGTDEQFF
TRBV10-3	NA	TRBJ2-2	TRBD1	TGTGCCATCAGTCCGCGGTATGGACAGGGTGAAACCGGGGAGCTGTTTTTT	CAISPRYGQGETGELFF
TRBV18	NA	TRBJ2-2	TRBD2	TGTGCCAGCTCACCTCGTAGCGGGGGGAACACCGGGGAGCTGTTTTTT	CASSPRSGGNTGELFF
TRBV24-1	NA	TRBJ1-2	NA	TGTGCCACCAGTGGGCAGGCTAACTATGGCTACACCTTC	CATSGQANYGYTF
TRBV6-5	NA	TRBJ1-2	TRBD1	TGTGCTTCCCACAGGGGGCTTGAAGGCGGCTACACCTTC	CASHRGLEGGYTF
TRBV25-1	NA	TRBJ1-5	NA	TGTGCCAGCAGTGCTTCACGGAATCAGCCCCAGCATTTT	CASSASRNQPQHF
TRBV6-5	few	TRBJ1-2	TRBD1	TGTGCCAGCAGTTACGGGACAGGGATAAATGGCTACACCTTC	CASSYGTGINGYTF
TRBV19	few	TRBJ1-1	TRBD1	TGTGCCAGTAAAGGACAGGGGAACACTGAAGCTTTCTTT	CASKGQGNTEAFF
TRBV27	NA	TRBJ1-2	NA	TGTGCCAGCAGTTTAACACAGGGCATCTATGGCTACACCTTC	CASSLTQGIYGYTF
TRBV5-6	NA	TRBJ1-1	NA	TGTGCCAGCAGCTATGGGAGCGCTGAAGCTTTCTTT	CASSYGSAEAFF
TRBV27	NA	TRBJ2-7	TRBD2	TGTGCCAGCAGTTCCCGGGACAGGGGACTAGCGGGGTCCTACGAGCAGTACTTC	CASSSRDRGLAGSYEQYF
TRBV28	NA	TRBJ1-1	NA	TGTGCCAGCAGTTTTGCGAGGGCCACTGAAGCTTTCTTT	CASSFARATEAFF
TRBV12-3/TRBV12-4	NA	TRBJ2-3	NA	TGTGCCAGCACCCTCTCCCCCACAGATACGCAGTATTTT	CASTLSPTDTQYF
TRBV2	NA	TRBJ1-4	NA	TGTGCCAGCAGTGACGAGGGATGGGTGAATTTT	CASSDEGWVNF
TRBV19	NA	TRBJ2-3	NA	TGTGCCAGCGCAACAGGGCTAACAGATACGCAGTATTTT	CASATGLTDTQYF
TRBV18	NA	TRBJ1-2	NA	TGTGCCAGCTCAGCTACAGGGAACTATGGCTACACCTTC	CASSATGNYGYTF
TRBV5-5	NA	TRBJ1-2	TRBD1	TGTGCCAGCAGCCCCGGGACAGGGTCTTCTGGTGGCTACACCTTC	CASSPGTGSSGGYTF
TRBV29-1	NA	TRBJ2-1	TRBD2	TGCAGCGTTGGCCGGGGACTAGCGGGAGCGGACAATGAGCAGTTCTTC	CSVGRGLAGADNEQFF
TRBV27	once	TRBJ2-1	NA	TGTGCCACCCGGGAGATACAGTACAATGAGCAGTTCTTC	CATREIQYNEQFF
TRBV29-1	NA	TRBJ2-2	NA	TGCAGCGTAGGGACTTATAGGGAGGGGGAGCTGTTTTTT	CSVGTYREGELFF
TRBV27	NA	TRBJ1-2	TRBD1	TGTGCCAGCAGTTCGGGGACAGGCGAGATCTATGGCTACACCTTC	CASSSGTGEIYGYTF
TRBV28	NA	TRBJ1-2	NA	TGTGCCAGCAGTCCACCGGGGCGGGGTGGGGGCTACACCTTC	CASSPPGRGGGYTF
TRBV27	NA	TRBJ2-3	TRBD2	TGTGCCAGCCGGGTAGCGGGAGCTCACACAGATACGCAGTATTTT	CASRVAGAHTDTQYF
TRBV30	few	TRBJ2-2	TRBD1	TGTGCCTTTTCCGGGACAGGGAACGAGCGGTACACCGGGGAGCTGTTTTTT	CAFSGTGNERYTGELFF
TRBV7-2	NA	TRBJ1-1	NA	TGTGCCAGCAGCCTCCGGTGGGGGGGCGTCGGGGTCCTGAACACTGAAGCTTTCTTT	CASSLRWGGVGVLNTEAFF
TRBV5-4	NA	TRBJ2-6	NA	TGTGCCAGCAGCTTGTACGTGGCAGCTGGGGCCAACGTCCTGACTTTC	CASSLYVAAGANVLTF
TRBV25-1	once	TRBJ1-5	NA	TGTGCCAGCAGTGGGGGGGGGAGCAATCAGCCCCAGCATTTT	CASSGGGSNQPQHF
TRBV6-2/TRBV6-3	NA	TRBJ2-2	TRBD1	TGTGCCAGCAGTTGGGACAGAAACACCGGGGAGCTGTTTTTT	CASSWDRNTGELFF
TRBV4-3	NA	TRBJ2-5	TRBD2	TGCGCCAGCAGCCACGGACTAGCGGGAGGAAGGGAGACCCAGTACTTC	CASSHGLAGGRETQYF
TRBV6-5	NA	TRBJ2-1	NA	TGTGCCAGCAGAGACTCGGGCGGGTCCTACAATGAGCAGTTCTTC	CASRDSGGSYNEQFF
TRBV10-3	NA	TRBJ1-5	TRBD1	TGTGCCATCAAGGACAGGGGGAGCAATCAGCCCCAGCATTTT	CAIKDRGSNQPQHF
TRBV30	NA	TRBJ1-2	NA	TGTGCCTGGACAACAGGGCACTATGGCTACACCTTC	CAWTTGHYGYTF